Listed here are 25 T cell receptor beta chains from one sample, sequenced in a study of cytomegalovirus exposure and HLA in healthy donors. The primer mix had 60 Vbeta and 13 Jbeta primers. Libraries were prepared by immunoSEQ multiplex PCR; TCRdb keeps only in-frame clonotypes and omits some of them. The sample carries some 150,000 clones, around three quarters recorded once. The sample taken for sequencing was PBMCs. These receptors all come from a woman between 25 and 40 years old in good health and CMV-seropositive.

For this clone: The conserved final phenylalanine or tryptophan is absent from the CDR3, which likely points to a read error. The limits of the CDR3 on the DNA are not certain, so only TCRdb's listed CDR3 is given. V gene TRBV4-1 combines with J gene TRBJ1-2; no DNA check was done on the table's D call, TRBD1. Germline CDR1 MGHRA, CDR2 YSYEKL. The CDR3 extends over 13 residues, inclusive of both ends. The CDR3 protein is CASSHGMGRMPSL.

This clone was seen only once. This rearrangement joins TRBV9 to TRBJ2-2; D gene unclear. The CDR3 is 14 amino acids. The ends were cut back, 5 bases at V and 8 bases at J, with 16 bases in the middle. Germline loops: CDR1 SGDLS, CDR2 YYNGEE. Here the CDR3 reads CASRGIHQRGELFF. The CDR3 DNA is TGTGCCAGCAGGGGCATACACCAAAGGGGGGAGCTGTTTTTT.

This chain links TRBV10-3 with TRBJ2-1; 9 bases are shared with TRBD2. The V segment lost 8 bases and the J segment 6 bases; nucleotides outside the gene matches: 11. Germline V gene sequence: CDR1 ENHRY, CDR2 SYGVKD. This CDR3 is built from 15 residues. CDR3 sequence (DNA): TGTGCCATCGGGCCTGGAATGCGGGGGGGCAATGAGCAGTTCTTC. Protein: CAIGPGMRGGNEQFF.

The chain links TRBV4-3 to TRBJ2-1; 9 bases match TRBD1. Germline CDR1 reads LGHNA; CDR2 reads YSLEER. Trimming cost V 0 bases and J 8 bases; bases outside gene matches: 5. The CDR3 spans 15 residues. The CDR3 bases are TGCGCCAGCAGCCAAGACGGGACAGGGACCGATGAGCAGTTCTTC. Its protein is CASSQDGTGTDEQFF.

The DNA of the CDR3 is TGTGCCAGCAGTTTAATAGGGGACAGTTATGAAGCTTTCTTT. Amino acids: CASSLIGDSYEAFF. The chain links TRBV27 to TRBJ1-1; 7 positions agree with TRBD1. The germline V gene encodes CDR1 MNHEY and CDR2 SMNVEV (reference sequence). V lost 2 bases and J lost 7; bases outside the gene matches: 7. The CDR3 contains 14 residues.

The genes are TRBV6-6 and TRBJ1-5; weak D call: TRBD1 (5 bases). V was clipped by 8 bases and J by 9 bases, with 8 bases between them. Germline loops: CDR1 MNHNY, CDR2 SVGAGI (reference sequence). The CDR3 length is 10 residues. CDR3 residues: CASGGGPQHF. The CDR3 nucleotides read TGTGCCAGCGGGGGGGGGCCCCAGCATTTT.

The CDR3 loop reads CASSSQLAADTQYF. The CDR3 region has the DNA TGTGCCAGCAGCTCCCAACTAGCCGCAGATACGCAGTATTTT. This chain uses TRBV9 with TRBJ2-3; maybe TRBD2 (6 bases). The V gene lost 4 bases and the J gene lost 4 bases, with 13 bases spanning the gap. CDR1 and CDR2 from the germline V gene are SGDLS and YYNGEE. The CDR3 consists of 14 residues.

This clone occurred once. V gene TRBV18 combines with J gene TRBJ1-3; D unresolved. Trimming cost V 3 bases and J 0 bases, with 6 bases left between them. This CDR3 has 14 residues. Germline assignment: CDR1 KGHSH and CDR2 LQKENI. CDR3 bases: TGTGCCAGCTCACCGGAGCACTCTGGAAACACCATATATTTT. Its protein product is CASSPEHSGNTIYF.

This clone was seen a few times. The V call is TRBV19, the J call TRBJ1-5; possible D gene TRBD1, 5 bases. Germline lookup yields CDR1 LNHDA and CDR2 SQIVND (reference sequence). The CDR3 is 14 residues long. Trimming stripped 5 bases from V and 6 bases from J, with 14 bases between. The CDR3 sequence: CASSPQRGLQPQHF. The CDR3 nucleotides are TGTGCCAGTAGTCCCCAAAGGGGTCTTCAGCCCCAGCATTTT.

The CDR3 region is CASSVDNNQPQHF. Here the CDR3 DNA reads TGTGCCAGCAGCGTAGACAACAATCAGCCCCAGCATTTT. The genes are TRBV9 and TRBJ1-5; D unclear. Trimming took off 0 bases at V and 3 bases at J, with 4 bases between the two ends. Germline CDR1 reads SGDLS; CDR2 reads YYNGEE. The CDR3 consists of 13 residues. Full variable domain (remainder filled in from reference TRBV9 and TRBJ1-5): DSGVTQTPKHLITATGQRVTLRCSPRSGDLSVYWYQQSLDQGLQFLIQYYNGEERAKGNILERFSAQQFPDLHSELNLSSLELGDSALYFCASSVDNNQPQHFGDGTRLSIL.

The V and J genes are TRBV29-1 and TRBJ2-7, with 8 bases fitting TRBD1. Trimming at V came to 7 bases and at J to 3 bases, leaving 2 bases not matched to a gene. CDR3 length: 11 amino acids. The germline CDR1 and CDR2 sequences are SQVTM and ANQGSEA. This CDR3 reads CSGGQGYEQYF. The CDR3 nucleotides are TGCAGCGGCGGACAGGGCTACGAGCAGTACTTC.

The V gene is TRBV5-1, the J gene TRBJ1-2, with a tentative D call TRBD1 (6 bases). The V gene lost 1 base and the J gene lost 6 bases, with 16 bases spanning the gap. CDR1 SGHRS and CDR2 YFSETQ come from the germline V gene. The CDR3 loop spans 15 amino acids. The CDR3 loop is CASSLRGARTDGYTF. The CDR3 DNA reads as TGCGCCAGCAGCTTGCGGGGGGCGCGGACAGATGGCTACACCTTC.

V and J are TRBV19 and TRBJ1-2, with 8 bases matching TRBD1. This CDR3 has 15 residues. The ends lost 6 bases at V and 3 bases at J; junction bases unmatched: 9. The germline gives CDR1 LNHDA, CDR2 SQIVND (reference sequence). Here the CDR3 DNA reads TGTGCCAGTAGAGGCCGGGACAGGAATTACTATGGCTACACCTTC. Translated: CASRGRDRNYYGYTF.

The chain has TRBV6-6 and TRBJ2-7; D is possibly TRBD2 (7 bases). With 6 bases removed from V and 2 bases from J, the gap between germline ends came to 17 bases. The CDR3 consists of 15 residues. Germline V gene lookup returns CDR1 MNHNY and CDR2 SVGAGI (reference sequence). The CDR3 loop reads CASRENRDYPYEQYF. CDR3 in DNA: TGTGCCAGCAGAGAAAACAGGGACTACCCCTACGAGCAGTACTTC.

The genes are TRBV7-8 and TRBJ2-7; TRBD1 matches at 8 bases. Germline V gives CDR1 SGHVS, CDR2 FQNEAQ. Losses at the gene ends were 5 bases for V and 2 bases for J; bases not matched to a gene: 5. The CDR3 is 14 amino acids. The CDR3 sequence is CASSVDRVTYEQYF. CDR3 bases: TGTGCCAGCAGCGTGGACAGGGTAACCTACGAGCAGTACTTC. The whole variable domain, remainder taken from reference TRBV7-8 and TRBJ2-7, is GAGVSQSPRYKVAKRGQDVALRCDPISGHVSLFWYQQALGQGPEFLTYFQNEAQLDKSGLPSDRFFAERPEGSVSTLKIQRTQQEDSAVYLCASSVDRVTYEQYFGPGTRLTVT.

This clone showed up just a few times. The chain uses TRBV4-3 and TRBJ1-1; a weak D match, TRBD1 (6 bases). CDR1 is LGHNA and CDR2 is YSLEER in the germline V gene. The CDR3 is 14 residues long. The V gene lost 4 bases and the J gene lost 1 base, with 10 bases spanning the gap. As DNA, the CDR3 is TGCGCCAGCAGCCCCGGGACACAGAACACTGAAGCTTTCTTT. Its protein is CASSPGTQNTEAFF.

The chain couples TRBV5-5 to TRBJ1-2; TRBD1 aligns across 10 bases. The CDR3 is made up of 16 amino acids. V shed 2 bases and J 0 bases; nucleotides not matched to a gene: 4. Germline lookup yields CDR1 SGHKS and CDR2 YYEKEE (reference sequence). The CDR3 DNA reads as TGTGCCAGCAGCTTCGGGACAGGGGCTTCTAACTATGGCTACACCTTC. It codes for CASSFGTGASNYGYTF.

J is TRBJ2-3 and V is TRBV29-1, with D perhaps TRBD2 (6 bases). V was clipped by 8 bases and J by 2 bases, with 11 bases between them. This CDR3 has 12 amino acids. The germline V gene has CDR1 SQVTM and CDR2 ANQGSEA. The CDR3 loop is CSYREYTDTQYF. The CDR3 DNA reads as TGCAGCTACCGGGAGTACACAGATACGCAGTATTTT.

The chain links TRBV2 to TRBJ2-1; the D gene is possibly TRBD2 (5 bases). With 4 bases removed from V and 5 bases from J, the gap between germline ends came to 9 bases. CDR1 is SNHLY and CDR2 is FYNNEI in the germline V gene. CDR3 length: 13 amino acids. Here the CDR3 DNA reads TGTGCCAGCAGTGGAAAGGGAGACAATGAGCAGTTCTTC. Amino acid sequence: CASSGKGDNEQFF.

The chain couples TRBV11-2 to TRBJ1-2; D ambiguous. Trimming cost V 1 base and J 0 bases, with 6 bases left between them. This CDR3 spans 14 amino acids. Looked up from germline, CDR1 is SGHAT and CDR2 is FQNNGV. CDR3 in amino acids: CASSLVGTNYGYTF. The CDR3 DNA sequence: TGTGCCAGCAGCTTAGTCGGGACTAACTATGGCTACACCTTC. Based on the CDR3 plus reference TRBV11-2 and TRBJ1-2, the full variable domain is EAGVAQSPRYKIIEKRQSVAFWCNPISGHATLYWYQQILGQGPKLLIQFQNNGVVDDSQLPKDRFSAERLKGVDSTLKIQPAKLEDSAVYLCASSLVGTNYGYTFGSGTRLTVV.

The chain is built from TRBV29-1 and TRBJ2-7; TRBD1 is a possible D gene (7 bases). CDR1 is SQVTM and CDR2 is ANQGSEA in the germline V gene. The V end lost 6 bases, the J end lost 7 bases, and 19 bases lay between the germline ends. This CDR3 region has 13 residues. CDR3 sequence reads: CSVAGSTGQEQYF. The CDR3 DNA reads as TGCAGCGTCGCGGGATCGACAGGGCAAGAGCAGTACTTC.

The chain recombines TRBV7-9 with TRBJ1-3; D gene unclear. CDR1 and CDR2 from the germline V gene are SEHNR and FQNEAQ (reference sequence). The CDR3 totals 16 residues. The V end lost 5 bases, the J end lost 0 bases, and 14 bases lay between the germline ends. Written as DNA, the CDR3 is TGTGCCAGCAGCCCCCCCAACGCAGGCTCTGGAAACACCATATATTTT. This codes for CASSPPNAGSGNTIYF.

DNA of the CDR3: TGCGCCAGCAGCCAAGATCCGAGGGTTGGCTATGGCTACACCTTC. This sequence encodes CASSQDPRVGYGYTF. This rearrangement joins TRBV4-1 to TRBJ1-2; no firm D call. The CDR3 has 15 amino acids. V lost 0 bases to trimming and J lost 4 bases, with 12 bases between them. Germline CDR1 and CDR2: MGHRA and YSYEKL.

V gene TRBV7-2 combines with J gene TRBJ2-3, with D possibly matching TRBD1 (6 bases). V was cut by 4 bases and J by 4 bases, with 9 bases left in between. Germline CDR1 reads SGHTA; CDR2 reads FQGNSA. The CDR3 has 13 residues. The CDR3 loop reads CASSYNRADTQYF. The DNA of the CDR3 is TGTGCCAGCAGCTACAACAGGGCAGATACGCAGTATTTT.

This clone was seen once. This sequence joins TRBV6-5 and TRBJ1-4; TRBD1 aligns across 7 bases. V shed 6 bases and J 4 bases; nucleotides not matched to a gene: 5. This CDR3 region has 14 residues. CDR1 and CDR2 (germline): MNHEY, SVGAGI. CDR3 in amino acids: CASSRGQFNEKLFF. The CDR3 DNA reads TGTGCCAGCAGCCGGGGACAGTTTAATGAAAAACTGTTTTTT.